This entry lists 3 T cell receptor beta chains sequenced from one sample in a study of OX40 agonist ivuxolimab in advanced cancers. Sequenced by immunoSEQ multiplex PCR; TCRdb stores in-frame clones only, minus some. The sample shows 45,000 to 70,000 clones, around nine tenths of them seen only once. Sequences were derived from CD4+ or CD8+ T cells sorted from blood, sampled in a trial of the OX40 agonist ivuxolimab. Every receptor here comes from an adult with an advanced solid tumor such as melanoma, head and neck, liver or kidney cancer.

This clone was observed a single time. V usage is TRBV6-5 and J usage is TRBJ1-2; 10 bases fit TRBD1. This CDR3 is built from 15 residues. Germline V gene lookup returns CDR1 MNHEY and CDR2 SVGAGI. The trim removed 7 bases at V and 4 bases at J, leaving 9 bases unmatched. CDR3 DNA sequence: TGTGCCAGCACCGAATCCGGACAGGGGGGCTATGGCTACACCTTC. Its translation: CASTESGQGGYGYTF.

For this clone: Other DNA variants within this sample encode the same CDR3. This chain connects TRBV15 to TRBJ2-1; D is uncertain. CDR3 size: 14 residues. Trimming removed 2 bases from V and 1 base from J, with 6 bases in between. Germline assignment: CDR1 LNHNV and CDR2 YYDKDF (reference sequence). CDR3 in DNA: TGTGCCACCAGCAGACCCGGGTCCTACAATGAGCAGTTCTTC. It encodes CATSRPGSYNEQFF.

The genes are TRBV9 and TRBJ2-5; TRBD1 matches at 9 bases. Unmatched junction bases numbered 5, after V lost 0 bases and J lost 2 bases. CDR1 is SGDLS and CDR2 is YYNGEE in the germline V gene. CDR3 length equals 16 residues. The DNA of the CDR3 is TGTGCCAGCAGCGTAGGGGACAGGGAGAGTCAAGAGACCCAGTACTTC. Protein: CASSVGDRESQETQYF. The full variable domain, rest sourced from reference TRBV9 and TRBJ2-5, is DSGVTQTPKHLITATGQRVTLRCSPRSGDLSVYWYQQSLDQGLQFLIQYYNGEERAKGNILERFSAQQFPDLHSELNLSSLELGDSALYFCASSVGDRESQETQYFGPGTRLLVL.